Listed here are 26 T cell receptor beta chains from one sample, sequenced in a study of blood T cell repertoires in COVID-19. TCRdb's copy holds only in-frame clones and misses some; the assay was immunoSEQ multiplex PCR. Of approximately 230,000 clones listed, roughly 88% were seen once; the top ten hold approximately 6%. Sequenced: peripheral blood. These receptors came from a woman aged 25 to 39 with COVID-19, enrolled during active disease.

The chain couples TRBV7-2 to TRBJ2-5; the match to TRBD2 covers 10 bases. The CDR3 sequence is 16 residues long. Germline V gene sequence: CDR1 SGHTA, CDR2 FQGNSA. V dropped 3 bases and J dropped 5; count of bases not matched to a gene: 9. CDR3 nucleotides: TGTGCCAGCAGCTTCTTAGCGGGAGGACCCAGGGAGACCCAGTACTTC. Translation gives CASSFLAGGPRETQYF. The complete variable domain, with remaining parts taken from reference TRBV7-2 and TRBJ2-5, reads GAGVSQSPSNKVTEKGKDVELRCDPISGHTALYWYRQSLGQGLEFLIYFQGNSAPDKSGLPSDRFSAERTGGSVSTLTIQRTQQEDSAVYLCASSFLAGGPRETQYFGPGTRLLVL.

The chain carries TRBV24-1 and TRBJ2-6, with TRBD1 as a possible D gene (6 bases). Per the germline V gene, CDR1 is KGHDR and CDR2 is SFDVKD. This CDR3 has 18 amino acids. V lost 4 bases and J 4 bases, leaving 19 bases between the germline ends. The CDR3 nucleotides are TGTGCCACCAGTGACCGTAGGACAGCTCGAGGGGGGGCCAACGTCCTGACTTTC. As protein: CATSDRRTARGGANVLTF.

V gene TRBV28 combines with J gene TRBJ1-2; no clear D gene. V lost 9 bases to trimming and J lost 2 bases, with 10 bases between them. Per the germline V gene, CDR1 is MDHEN and CDR2 is SYDVKM. The CDR3 consists of 12 residues. CDR3 DNA sequence: TGTGCCAGTAGATATTCGAACTATGGCTACACCTTC. It encodes CASRYSNYGYTF.

This clone has just a few counts. J is TRBJ2-3 and V is TRBV14; 13 bases fit TRBD2. The CDR3 length is 17 residues. Trimming removed 3 bases from V and 1 base from J; junction bases left unmatched: 4. Germline loops: CDR1 SGHDN, CDR2 FVKESK. The CDR3 is CASSQRLAGGGTDTQYF. The CDR3 DNA reads as TGTGCCAGCAGCCAGCGACTAGCGGGAGGAGGCACAGATACGCAGTATTTT.

This clone has a single count. The genes are TRBV7-6 and TRBJ1-3; the D gene is possibly TRBD1 (6 bases). Trimming removed 1 base at V and 0 bases at J, with 7 bases between. The CDR3 loop spans 15 amino acids. CDR1 and CDR2 (germline): SGHVS, FNYEAQ. CDR3 residues: CASSLGQASGNTIYF. The CDR3 region has the DNA TGTGCCAGCAGCTTAGGACAGGCCTCTGGAAACACCATATATTTT.

This clone was counted only a few times. The chain recombines TRBV29-1 with TRBJ2-2; 9 bases are shared with TRBD1. The CDR3 runs to 14 residues. With V trimmed by 7 bases and J by 1 base, 4 bases remained unmatched. Looked up from germline, CDR1 is SQVTM and CDR2 is ANQGSEA. The CDR3 DNA reads TGCAGCGCACCGGGACAGGGGAACACCGGGGAGCTGTTTTTT. It yields the protein CSAPGQGNTGELFF.

This rearrangement joins TRBV29-1 to TRBJ2-1, with unresolved D. The germline CDR1 and CDR2 sequences are SQVTM and ANQGSEA. The V and J ends lost 2 bases and 0 bases respectively, with 8 bases between them. This CDR3 is 14 amino acids long. CDR3 sequence: CSVERSNSYNEQFF. Here the CDR3 DNA reads TGCAGCGTTGAAAGAAGCAACTCCTACAATGAGCAGTTCTTC.

The chain uses TRBV12-3 or TRBV12-4 and TRBJ2-2, with a possible D match to TRBD2 (6 bases). V was shortened by 8 bases and J by 0 bases, with 7 bases between the two germline ends. This CDR3 region has 13 residues. The CDR3 nucleotides read TGTGCCAGCGGGAGGCCGAACACCGGGGAGCTGTTTTTT. This translates into CASGRPNTGELFF.

The V and J genes are TRBV4-3 and TRBJ2-7, with 9 positions matching TRBD1. V lost 4 bases and J lost 2; bases outside the gene matches: 6. The CDR3 has 15 amino acids. The germline gives CDR1 LGHNA, CDR2 YSLEER. The CDR3 DNA is TGCGCCAGCAGCCCCGGACAGGGGTTCGCCTACGAGCAGTACTTC. Protein product: CASSPGQGFAYEQYF.

V and J are TRBV7-8 and TRBJ2-7; a possible D gene is TRBD2 (6 bases). V was shortened by 1 base and J by 5 bases, with 12 bases between the two germline ends. Germline CDR1 and CDR2: SGHVS and FQNEAQ. The CDR3 has 14 amino acids. As DNA, the CDR3 is TGTGCCAGCAGCTTAGGCCCCGGGGGTAACGAGCAGTACGTC. It encodes CASSLGPGGNEQYV.

V is TRBV19 and J is TRBJ2-2; D might be TRBD1 (5 bases). Deletions cut 0 bases from V and 5 bases from J, with 7 bases between. Germline assignment: CDR1 LNHDA and CDR2 SQIVND (reference sequence). CDR3 size: 14 residues. The CDR3 here is CASSIDRVTGELFF. CDR3 nucleotide sequence: TGTGCCAGTAGTATAGACAGGGTGACCGGGGAGCTGTTTTTT.

This chain joins TRBV6-5 and TRBJ2-3; maybe TRBD2 (6 bases). The V end lost 5 bases, the J end lost 2 bases, and 14 bases lay between the germline ends. This CDR3 is 15 amino acids long. In germline, CDR1 is MNHEY, CDR2 SVGAGI. The DNA for the CDR3 is TGTGCCAGCAGTCAGGGACTCTTTTCCACAGATACGCAGTATTTT. Amino acid sequence: CASSQGLFSTDTQYF.

V is TRBV7-2 and J is TRBJ1-3; 8 positions match TRBD1. J lost 0 bases, V lost 3 bases, and 4 bases had no gene match. Germline-derived CDR1 and CDR2 are SGHTA and FQGNSA. The length of the CDR3 is 16 residues. In DNA, the CDR3 is TGTGCCAGCAGCTTGACAGGGGCCCACTCTGGAAACACCATATATTTT. It encodes CASSLTGAHSGNTIYF. Together with reference TRBV7-2 and TRBJ1-3, the CDR3 gives the full variable domain: GAGVSQSPSNKVTEKGKDVELRCDPISGHTALYWYRQSLGQGLEFLIYFQGNSAPDKSGLPSDRFSAERTGGSVSTLTIQRTQQEDSAVYLCASSLTGAHSGNTIYFGEGSWLTVV.

The chain uses TRBV28 and TRBJ2-3; D gene unclear. Germline V lookup: CDR1 MDHEN, CDR2 SYDVKM. V lost 4 bases and J lost 5, with 13 bases in between. This CDR3 is 14 amino acids long. The CDR3 protein is CASSSPPVGDTQYF. CDR3 coding DNA: TGTGCCAGCAGTTCCCCCCCAGTTGGAGATACGCAGTATTTT. The variable domain in full, with the rest retrieved from reference TRBV28 and TRBJ2-3, is DVKVTQSSRYLVKRTGEKVFLECVQDMDHENMFWYRQDPGLGLRLIYFSYDVKMKEKGDIPEGYSVSREKKERFSLILESASTNQTSMYLCASSSPPVGDTQYFGPGTRLTVL.

The gene calls are TRBV3-1 (or the pseudogene TRBV3-2) and TRBJ1-3; 7 bases align to TRBD1. The CDR3 covers 16 residues. The ends lost 3 bases at V and 3 bases at J; junction bases unmatched: 8. Germline V lookup: CDR1 LGHDT, CDR2 YNNKEL (reference sequence). The CDR3 sequence: CASSQADRWYGNTIYF. CDR3 nucleotide sequence: TGTGCCAGCAGCCAGGCGGACAGGTGGTATGGAAACACCATATATTTT.

V is TRBV28 and J is TRBJ1-1, with 8 bases fitting TRBD1. The V gene end was trimmed by 5 bases and the J gene end by 1 base; junction bases not matched to a gene: 9. Germline assignment: CDR1 MDHEN and CDR2 SYDVKM. The length of the CDR3 is 16 residues. CDR3 in DNA: TGTGCCAGCAGTCTCTCCAACAGGGGGACGAACACTGAAGCTTTCTTT. This codes for CASSLSNRGTNTEAFF.

The chain has TRBV2 and TRBJ2-3, with 10 positions matching TRBD2. The germline V gene encodes CDR1 SNHLY and CDR2 FYNNEI. With V trimmed by 6 bases and J by 1 base, 10 bases remained unmatched. The CDR3 length is 17 residues. CDR3 DNA: TGTGCCAGCAGCCTAAGCGTAGCGGGGGGCGGCACAGATACGCAGTATTTT. It translates to CASSLSVAGGGTDTQYF. Full variable domain (outside the CDR3, taken from reference TRBV2 and TRBJ2-3): EPEVTQTPSHQVTQMGQEVILRCVPISNHLYFYWYRQILGQKVEFLVSFYNNEISEKSEIFDDQFSVERPDGSNFTLKIRSTKLEDSAMYFCASSLSVAGGGTDTQYFGPGTRLTVL.

CDR3 in amino acids: CASSLPGITYEQYF. The CDR3 DNA sequence: TGCGCCAGCAGCCTCCCGGGGATCACCTACGAGCAGTACTTC. The V gene is TRBV5-1, the J gene TRBJ2-7, with D possibly TRBD2 on 5 matching bases. Trimming pared 4 bases from V and 2 bases from J, leaving 13 bases between. This CDR3 has 14 amino acids. Per the germline V gene, CDR1 is SGHRS and CDR2 is YFSETQ.

In regard to this clone: Within the sample, other DNA sequences also encode this same CDR3. This chain connects TRBV20-1 to TRBJ1-5, with D hard to call. V was shortened by 5 bases and J by 10 bases, with 12 bases between the two germline ends. Germline-derived CDR1 and CDR2 are DFQATT and SNEGSKA (reference sequence). CDR3 length: 11 amino acids. Here the CDR3 reads CSAGGRGPQHF. In DNA, the CDR3 is TGCAGTGCTGGCGGCCGTGGACCCCAGCATTTT.

Here the CDR3 DNA reads TGTGCCAGCAGCCAACCCAGCGGGAGCCGGGGGGAGACCCAGTACTTC. Its protein product is CASSQPSGSRGETQYF. The chain employs TRBV3-1 (or the pseudogene TRBV3-2) and TRBJ2-5; 8 positions agree with TRBD2. The CDR3 has 16 residues. Germline assignment: CDR1 LGHDT and CDR2 YNNKEL (reference sequence). Trimming removed 2 bases from V and 5 bases from J; junction bases left unmatched: 10.

This chain uses TRBV7-8 with TRBJ2-5; tentative D call: TRBD1 (6 bases). Germline values: CDR1 SGHVS, CDR2 FQNEAQ. The V gene lost 5 bases and the J gene lost 2 bases, with 12 bases spanning the gap. This CDR3 is built from 14 residues. The CDR3 DNA follows: TGTGCCAGCAGCCGGGGACAAACGCAAGAGACCCAGTACTTC. Translation: CASSRGQTQETQYF.

The genes are TRBV18 and TRBJ1-5; 11 bases agree with TRBD1. This CDR3 spans 15 amino acids. Trimming removed 4 bases from V and 2 bases from J; junction bases left unmatched: 1. Per the germline V gene, CDR1 is KGHSH and CDR2 is LQKENI. For the CDR3, the DNA is TGTGCCAGCTCACGGGGACAGGGGGGCAATCAGCCCCAGCATTTT. Residues: CASSRGQGGNQPQHF.

V usage is TRBV20-1 and J usage is TRBJ2-5, with D uncertain. CDR1 is DFQATT and CDR2 is SNEGSKA in the germline V gene (reference sequence). V gave up 3 bases and J gave up 4 bases, with 9 bases separating them. The CDR3 extends over 12 amino acids. In DNA form, the CDR3 reads TGCAGTGCTAGTCCGGAGCGAGAGACCCAGTACTTC. It specifies CSASPERETQYF.

The chain joins TRBV7-8 to TRBJ2-7, with a weak D call TRBD1 (5 bases). CDR1 and CDR2 (germline): SGHVS, FQNEAQ. CDR3 length equals 15 residues. The V end was cut by 2 bases, the J end by 3 bases, with 14 bases between. This chain's CDR3 is CASSLPAGHGYEQYV. For the CDR3, the DNA is TGTGCCAGCAGCTTACCCGCCGGACACGGCTACGAGCAGTACGTC.

The chain carries TRBV27 and TRBJ1-5; TRBD1 is a possible D gene (5 bases). Germline V lookup: CDR1 MNHEY, CDR2 SMNVEV (reference sequence). This CDR3 comprises 15 residues. V gave up 6 bases and J gave up 3 bases, with 15 bases separating them. The CDR3 region has the DNA TGTGCCAGCAGGACAGCGGGACTCAACAATCAGCCCCAGCATTTT. This encodes CASRTAGLNNQPQHF.

The chain has TRBV18 and TRBJ1-2, with D possibly TRBD1 on 5 matching bases. V shed 3 bases and J shed 2 bases, with 13 bases lying between them. The germline V gene has CDR1 KGHSH and CDR2 LQKENI. This CDR3 is 15 amino acids long. CDR3 sequence: CASSPVRQNNYGYTF. The CDR3 coding sequence is TGTGCCAGCTCACCCGTCCGACAGAACAACTATGGCTACACCTTC.